The clone carrying this TCR beta chain was counted many times. These data come from a study of breast tumors, draining lymph nodes, adjacent tissues. Germline lookup yields CDR1 SGHDN and CDR2 FVKESK. The CDR3 sequence is 14 residues long. Trimming pared 2 bases from V and 3 bases from J, leaving 9 bases between. TCRdb independently ran MiXCR on the multiplex PCR reads; one entry per CDR3 protein. The data contain 150,000 to 200,000 distinct CDR3 sequences, 25% to 40% of them singletons. Samples came from axillary lymph nodes draining the breast cancer. The receptor was isolated from a female donor with breast cancer. Some clones in this sample may be carry-over from other donors' samples. The sample taken for sequencing was axillary lymph node tissue. The chain has TRBV14 and TRBJ2-3, with a possible D match to TRBD2 (5 bases). DNA of the CDR3: TGTGCCAGCAGCCAATGGACTTTAACAGATACGCAGTATTTT. Translation gives CASSQWTLTDTQYF.